A single sample gave rise to the 27 T cell receptor beta chains below, sequenced in a study of OX40 agonist ivuxolimab in advanced cancers. Sequencing used immunoSEQ multiplex PCR; TCRdb keeps in-frame clones, though not all of them. The repertoire consists of about 30,000 clones, with 65% to 80% occurring once and the leading ten covering approximately 11%. The source material was CD4+ or CD8+ T cells sorted from blood, sampled in a trial of the OX40 agonist ivuxolimab. The receptors stem from an adult with an advanced solid tumor such as melanoma, head and neck, liver or kidney cancer.

The genes are TRBV6-6 and TRBJ2-7; perhaps TRBD1 as D (5 bases). This CDR3 has 13 amino acids. Germline V CDR1 and CDR2: MNHNY, SVGAGI (reference sequence). The V and J ends lost 11 bases and 3 bases respectively, with 17 bases between them. Here the CDR3 DNA reads TGTGCCGCCAGCAATTCAGGGAACTACGAGCAGTACTTC. It encodes CAASNSGNYEQYF.

The sample holds one count of this clone. The chain recombines TRBV14 with TRBJ1-1, with D maybe TRBD1 (6 bases). The CDR3 is made up of 15 amino acids. V was pared by 5 bases and J by 0 bases, with 13 bases between. Germline assignment: CDR1 SGHDN and CDR2 FVKESK. The CDR3 sequence: CASSSRGPMNTEAFF. The DNA for the CDR3 is TGTGCCAGCAGCTCCAGGGGTCCCATGAACACTGAAGCTTTCTTT.

CDR3 protein: CASSFFSGTVNEQFF. The DNA of the CDR3 is TGTGCCAGCAGTTTTTTCTCCGGGACAGTCAATGAGCAGTTCTTC. V usage is TRBV6-6 and J usage is TRBJ2-1, with 7 bases aligning to TRBD1. Germline-derived CDR1 and CDR2 are MNHNY and SVGAGI (reference sequence). CDR3 length: 15 residues. J was trimmed by 6 bases and V by 4 bases; bases with no gene match: 9.

V and J are TRBV5-6 and TRBJ2-7, with 9 bases matching TRBD2. The CDR3 is made up of 15 amino acids. Losses at the gene ends were 2 bases for V and 5 bases for J; bases not matched to a gene: 8. CDR1 and CDR2 (germline): SGHDT, YYEEEE. The CDR3 region has the DNA TGTGCCAGCAGCTTTAATAGCGGGGGATACGACGAGCAGTACTTC. Its translation: CASSFNSGGYDEQYF.

The rearrangement links TRBV9 to TRBJ1-6, with D perhaps TRBD1 (6 bases). The germline CDR1 and CDR2 sequences are SGDLS and YYNGEE. The CDR3 is made up of 16 amino acids. The V gene lost 4 bases and the J gene lost 6 bases, with 17 bases spanning the gap. The CDR3 coding sequence is TGTGCCAGCAGCCGGGCCTTGACAGGAGTTAATTCACCCCTCCACTTT. It yields the protein CASSRALTGVNSPLHF.

This chain joins TRBV30 and TRBJ2-5; possibly TRBD1 for D (5 bases). The J call may be faulty, since TRBJ2-7 better matches the DNA end. The germline CDR1 and CDR2 sequences are GTSNPN and SVGIG (reference sequence). This CDR3 has 15 residues. CDR3 coding DNA: TGTGCCTGGAGTGTACCCGCGACAGCGACCTACGAGCAGTACTTC. Translation gives CAWSVPATATYEQYF.

There are a few counts of this clone. The chain couples TRBV6-1 to TRBJ1-1; D gene unclear. Germline V CDR1 and CDR2: MNHNS, SASEGT. V was shortened by 4 bases and J by 3 bases, with 3 bases between the two germline ends. The CDR3 spans 11 residues. The CDR3 bases are TGTGCCAGCAGTGGGCACACTGAAGCTTTCTTT. This gives the protein CASSGHTEAFF.

This clone was seen just once. This chain uses TRBV18 with TRBJ2-7; D gene unclear. V shed 4 bases and J shed 4 bases, with 11 bases lying between them. The germline V gene encodes CDR1 KGHSH and CDR2 LQKENI. The CDR3 has 13 amino acids. CDR3 in amino acids: CASSQGRLYEQYF. The CDR3 DNA is TGTGCCAGCTCACAAGGCAGACTTTACGAGCAGTACTTC.

V gene TRBV5-8 combines with J gene TRBJ2-7; 9 positions match TRBD1. The CDR3 loop spans 16 amino acids. CDR1 and CDR2 from the germline V gene are SGHTS and YDEGEE. The junction had 13 bases not matched to a gene; V was cut back by 6 bases and J by 3 bases. Here the CDR3 reads CASTQDGGTGYYEQYF. In DNA form, the CDR3 reads TGTGCCAGCACCCAGGATGGCGGGACAGGGTACTACGAGCAGTACTTC.

The V gene is TRBV15, the J gene TRBJ2-1, with a weak D call TRBD2 (7 bases). CDR3 size: 14 residues. The V gene lost 9 bases and the J gene lost 9 bases, with 21 bases spanning the gap. CDR1 LNHNV and CDR2 YYDKDF come from the germline V gene (reference sequence). The CDR3 here is CATRPPGGGGEQFF. The CDR3, as DNA: TGTGCCACTCGCCCGCCGGGGGGCGGGGGTGAGCAGTTCTTC.

This clone turned up a few times. The chain couples TRBV27 to TRBJ2-7; 9 bases align to TRBD1. Trimming cost V 5 bases and J 3 bases; bases outside gene matches: 11. Germline-derived CDR1 and CDR2 are MNHEY and SMNVEV (reference sequence). CDR3 length: 16 amino acids. For the CDR3, the DNA is TGTGCCAGCAGTCCATCCCGGACAGGGGCGGGCTACGAGCAGTACTTC. Translation: CASSPSRTGAGYEQYF.

This clone has just a few counts. The chain combines TRBV5-1 with TRBJ2-2; D gene unclear. This CDR3 comprises 16 residues. Germline CDR1 and CDR2: SGHRS and YFSETQ. The V end was cut by 0 bases, the J end by 0 bases, with 9 bases between. Here the CDR3 DNA reads TGCGCCAGCAGCTTGGGGGCACAAACGAACACCGGGGAGCTGTTTTTT. It translates to CASSLGAQTNTGELFF. Full variable domain (remainder filled in from reference TRBV5-1 and TRBJ2-2): KAGVTQTPRYLIKTRGQQVTLSCSPISGHRSVSWYQQTPGQGLQFLFEYFSETQRNKGNFPGRFSGRQFSNSRSEMNVSTLELGDSALYLCASSLGAQTNTGELFFGEGSRLTVL.

The chain links TRBV29-1 to TRBJ2-1, with 8 nucleotides matching TRBD1. Germline V gene data show CDR1 as SQVTM and CDR2 as ANQGSEA. The CDR3 is made up of 16 amino acids. J was trimmed by 9 bases and V by 7 bases; bases with no gene match: 20. The CDR3: CSAEPPGQAYTGEQFF. The CDR3 nucleotides read TGCAGCGCTGAGCCACCGGGACAGGCTTACACGGGTGAGCAGTTCTTC.

This clone rates as medium-sized. In the same sample, other DNA sequences code for this CDR3. The chain is built from TRBV6-5 and TRBJ1-5; 10 nucleotides line up with TRBD1. Trimming cost V 5 bases and J 5 bases; bases outside gene matches: 3. Germline V gives CDR1 MNHEY, CDR2 SVGAGI. The CDR3 runs 14 residues. The CDR3 DNA follows: TGTGCCAGCAGTATGACAGGGGGCCATCAGCCCCAGCATTTT. Its protein is CASSMTGGHQPQHF.

The CDR3 DNA is TGTGCCAGCAGCGCAGGCTTGGGTCAGCCCCAGCATTTT. Amino acids: CASSAGLGQPQHF. The V gene is TRBV5-6, the J gene TRBJ1-5; D is ambiguous. There are 13 residues in the CDR3. Germline V gives CDR1 SGHDT, CDR2 YYEEEE. V was cut by 4 bases and J by 6 bases, with 11 bases left in between.

This clone has only a few counts. This sequence joins TRBV29-1 and TRBJ1-2; D is unresolved. CDR1 SQVTM and CDR2 ANQGSEA come from the germline V gene. Trimming took off 7 bases at V and 5 bases at J, with 8 bases between the two ends. The CDR3 is made up of 10 amino acids. CDR3 region: CSGWEYGYTF. In DNA, the CDR3 is TGCAGCGGGTGGGAGTATGGCTACACCTTC.

The rearrangement joins TRBV7-9 to TRBJ2-1, with 8 nucleotides matching TRBD1. Germline CDR1 reads SEHNR; CDR2 reads FQNEAQ (reference sequence). Trimming removed 10 bases from V and 1 base from J; junction bases left unmatched: 12. CDR3 length: 16 amino acids. CDR3 sequence (DNA): TGTGCCAACCATTACCCAGGGACAGGTTCCTACAATGAGCAGTTCTTC. It yields the protein CANHYPGTGSYNEQFF.

The genes are TRBV5-1 and TRBJ1-1; 7 nucleotides align to TRBD1. In germline, CDR1 is SGHRS, CDR2 YFSETQ. Trimming removed 0 bases from V and 1 base from J; junction bases left unmatched: 9. This CDR3 comprises 17 residues. The CDR3 nucleotides are TGCGCCAGCAGCTTGGGGCCTGTGAACAGGGGGAACACTGAAGCTTTCTTT. Protein: CASSLGPVNRGNTEAFF.

The chain carries TRBV12-1 and TRBJ2-1; the D call in the table, TRBD2, was not verified against the DNA. TRBV12-1 is described as a pseudogene. The CDR3 consists of 19 residues. The CDR3 spells CASSFEVGPSGGLNNEQFF. The CDR3 DNA reads TGTGCCAGCAGCTTTGAGGTGGGACCTAGCGGGGGGCTTAACAATGAGCAGTTCTTC.

The V and J genes are TRBV21-1 and TRBJ2-5. TRBV21-1 is annotated as a pseudogene. The CDR3 has 16 amino acids. The CDR3 here is CASSGRRSGLGETQYF. As DNA, the CDR3 is TGTGCCAGCAGCGGCCGTCGATCGGGGCTCGGGGAGACCCAGTACTTC.

The V call is TRBV28, the J call TRBJ2-5, with 8 bases fitting TRBD1. This CDR3 has 14 residues. CDR1 is MDHEN and CDR2 is SYDVKM in the germline V gene. V shed 5 bases and J 3 bases; nucleotides not matched to a gene: 5. The CDR3 sequence is CASSARTGKETQYF. For the CDR3, the DNA is TGTGCCAGCAGTGCCAGGACAGGGAAAGAGACCCAGTACTTC.

The table lists this clone with a few counts. J is TRBJ1-1 and V is TRBV5-4, with 7 bases that match TRBD1. The V and J ends lost 4 bases and 3 bases, in that order; junction bases with no gene match: 9. Germline CDR1 SGHNT, CDR2 YYREEE (reference sequence). This CDR3 has 15 residues. In DNA, the CDR3 is TGTGCCAGCAGCCTCTCGGGACAGCGTTACACTGAAGCTTTCTTT. Its protein is CASSLSGQRYTEAFF.

V is TRBV14 and J is TRBJ1-1; D is unclear. Germline V lookup: CDR1 SGHDN, CDR2 FVKESK. This CDR3 comprises 14 residues. With 4 bases removed from V and 5 bases from J, the gap between germline ends came to 14 bases. The CDR3 loop reads CASSLYHTGTEAFF. The CDR3 DNA reads as TGTGCCAGCAGCCTCTATCACACGGGTACTGAAGCTTTCTTT.

This chain links TRBV30 with TRBJ1-1, with 10 nucleotides matching TRBD1. Germline trimming cut 5 bases from V and 1 base from J; bases unmatched to any gene: 10. The CDR3 is 16 amino acids. The V gene's germline CDR1 is GTSNPN and CDR2 SVGIG (reference sequence). The DNA of the CDR3 is TGTGCCTGGTCCCGGGACAGGGGAACCAAGAACACTGAAGCTTTCTTT. Its protein is CAWSRDRGTKNTEAFF.

Concerning this clone: The sample holds other DNA sequences that translate to the same CDR3. The V gene is TRBV9, the J gene TRBJ2-7, with D tentatively TRBD2 (5 bases). The germline V gene encodes CDR1 SGDLS and CDR2 YYNGEE. V lost 9 bases to trimming and J lost 10 bases, with 17 bases between them. The CDR3 length is 11 residues. The DNA of the CDR3 is TGTGCCATCAGAGAGGGTTTCAAACAGTACTTC. It is translated as CAIREGFKQYF.

The V gene is TRBV11-2, the J gene TRBJ1-5; 8 bases fit TRBD1. CDR3 length: 18 amino acids. Per the germline V gene, CDR1 is SGHAT and CDR2 is FQNNGV. The V and J ends lost 5 bases and 0 bases, in that order; junction bases with no gene match: 12. CDR3 nucleotide sequence: TGTGCCAGCAGCCCCGGACAGGGCAAGAGGGATAGCAATCAGCCCCAGCATTTT. Translating gives CASSPGQGKRDSNQPQHF.

Relative to its sample, this clone is medium-sized. CDR3 protein: CASSLKMRDREAKLFF. CDR3 nucleotide sequence: TGCGCCAGCAGCTTGAAGATGCGGGACAGGGAGGCAAAACTGTTTTTT. The V call is TRBV5-1, the J call TRBJ1-4, with TRBD1 matching over 9 bases. The V segment lost 1 base and the J segment 10 bases; nucleotides outside the gene matches: 11. Germline V gives CDR1 SGHRS, CDR2 YFSETQ. The CDR3 has 16 amino acids. Drawing the rest from reference TRBV5-1 and TRBJ1-4, the complete variable domain is KAGVTQTPRYLIKTRGQQVTLSCSPISGHRSVSWYQQTPGQGLQFLFEYFSETQRNKGNFPGRFSGRQFSNSRSEMNVSTLELGDSALYLCASSLKMRDREAKLFFGSGTQLSVL.